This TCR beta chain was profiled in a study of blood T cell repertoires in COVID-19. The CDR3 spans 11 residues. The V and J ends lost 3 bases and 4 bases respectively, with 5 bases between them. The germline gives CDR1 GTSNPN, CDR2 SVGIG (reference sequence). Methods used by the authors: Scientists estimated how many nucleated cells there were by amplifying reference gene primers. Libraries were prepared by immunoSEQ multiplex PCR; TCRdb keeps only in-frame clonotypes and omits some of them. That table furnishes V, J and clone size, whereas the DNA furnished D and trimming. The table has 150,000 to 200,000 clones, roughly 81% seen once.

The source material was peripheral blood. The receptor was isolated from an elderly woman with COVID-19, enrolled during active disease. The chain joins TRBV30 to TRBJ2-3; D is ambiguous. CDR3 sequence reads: CAWRIADTQYF. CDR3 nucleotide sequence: TGTGCCTGGAGGATAGCAGATACGCAGTATTTT.